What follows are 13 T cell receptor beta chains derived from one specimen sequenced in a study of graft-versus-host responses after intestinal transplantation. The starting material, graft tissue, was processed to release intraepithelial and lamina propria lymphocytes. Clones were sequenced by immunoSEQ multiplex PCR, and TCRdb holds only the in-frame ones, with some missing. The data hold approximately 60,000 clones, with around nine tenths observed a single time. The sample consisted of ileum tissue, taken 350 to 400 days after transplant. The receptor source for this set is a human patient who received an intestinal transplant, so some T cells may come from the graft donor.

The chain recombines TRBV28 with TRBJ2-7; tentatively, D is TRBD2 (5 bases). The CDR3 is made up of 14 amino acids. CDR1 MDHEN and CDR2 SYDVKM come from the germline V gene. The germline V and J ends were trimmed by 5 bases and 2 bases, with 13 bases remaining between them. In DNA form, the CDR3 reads TGTGCCAGCAGTCTCTCACGGGGTCCCTACGAGCAGTACTTC. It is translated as CASSLSRGPYEQYF. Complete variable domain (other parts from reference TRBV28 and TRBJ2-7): DVKVTQSSRYLVKRTGEKVFLECVQDMDHENMFWYRQDPGLGLRLIYFSYDVKMKEKGDIPEGYSVSREKKERFSLILESASTNQTSMYLCASSLSRGPYEQYFGPGTRLTVT.

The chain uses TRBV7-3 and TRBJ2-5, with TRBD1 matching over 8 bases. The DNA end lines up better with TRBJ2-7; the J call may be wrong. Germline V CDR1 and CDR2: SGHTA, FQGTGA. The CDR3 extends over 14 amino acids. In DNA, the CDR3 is TGTGCCAGCAGCACGGGACAGGAACCCTACGAGCAGTACTTC. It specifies CASSTGQEPYEQYF.

CDR3 bases: TGTGCCAGCAGCTTAGGAGCTGGAGAGAATGAAAAACTGTTTTTT. Protein product: CASSLGAGENEKLFF. V gene TRBV13 combines with J gene TRBJ1-4; the D is unclear. V was pared by 0 bases and J by 5 bases, with 10 bases between. The CDR3 runs to 15 residues. Germline loops: CDR1 PRHDT, CDR2 FYEKMQ (reference sequence).

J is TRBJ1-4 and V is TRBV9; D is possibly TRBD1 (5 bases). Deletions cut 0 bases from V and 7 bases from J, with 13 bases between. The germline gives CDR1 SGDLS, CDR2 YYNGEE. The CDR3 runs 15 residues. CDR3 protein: CASSVAGRGGEKLFF. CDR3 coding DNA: TGTGCCAGCAGCGTAGCGGGGAGGGGCGGTGAAAAACTGTTTTTT.

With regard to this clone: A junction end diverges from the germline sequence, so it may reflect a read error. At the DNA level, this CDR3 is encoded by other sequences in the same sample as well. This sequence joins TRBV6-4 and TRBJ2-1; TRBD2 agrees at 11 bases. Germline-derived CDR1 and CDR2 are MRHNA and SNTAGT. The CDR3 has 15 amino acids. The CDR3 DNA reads TGTGCCAGTAGTGCGACTAGCGGGACTATCAATGAGCAGTTCTTC. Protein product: CASSATSGTINEQFF.

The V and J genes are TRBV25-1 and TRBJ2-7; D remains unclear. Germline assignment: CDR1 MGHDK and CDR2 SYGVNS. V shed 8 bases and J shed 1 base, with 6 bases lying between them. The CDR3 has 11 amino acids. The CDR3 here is CASAASYEQYF. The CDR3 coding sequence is TGTGCCAGCGCCGCGTCCTACGAGCAGTACTTC.

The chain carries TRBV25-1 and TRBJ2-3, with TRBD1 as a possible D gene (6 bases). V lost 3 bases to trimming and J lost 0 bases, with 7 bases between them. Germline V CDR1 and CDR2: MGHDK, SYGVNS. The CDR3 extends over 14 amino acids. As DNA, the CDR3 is TGTGCCAGCAGTGACGACAGGAGCACAGATACGCAGTATTTT. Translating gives CASSDDRSTDTQYF. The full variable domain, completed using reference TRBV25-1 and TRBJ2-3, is EADIYQTPRYLVIGTGKKITLECSQTMGHDKMYWYQQDPGMELHLIHYSYGVNSTEKGDLSSESTVSRIRTEHFPLTLESARPSHTSQYLCASSDDRSTDTQYFGPGTRLTVL.

CDR3 residues: CASSHTSGGGNEQFF. For the CDR3, the DNA is TGTGCCAGCAGCCATACTAGCGGGGGGGGTAATGAGCAGTTCTTC. The V call is TRBV11-1, the J call TRBJ2-1; TRBD2 aligns across 13 bases. This CDR3 has 15 amino acids. Trimming at V came to 5 bases and at J to 7 bases, leaving 5 bases not matched to a gene. Germline assignment: CDR1 SGHAT and CDR2 FQDESV (reference sequence).

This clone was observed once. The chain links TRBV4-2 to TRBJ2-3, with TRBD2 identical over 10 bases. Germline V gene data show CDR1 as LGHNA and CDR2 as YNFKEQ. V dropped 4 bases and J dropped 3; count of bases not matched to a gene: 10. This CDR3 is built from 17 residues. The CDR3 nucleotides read TGTGCCAGCAGCCCGCTTCACCCTAGCGGGGGTACAGATACGCAGTATTTT. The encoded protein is CASSPLHPSGGTDTQYF.

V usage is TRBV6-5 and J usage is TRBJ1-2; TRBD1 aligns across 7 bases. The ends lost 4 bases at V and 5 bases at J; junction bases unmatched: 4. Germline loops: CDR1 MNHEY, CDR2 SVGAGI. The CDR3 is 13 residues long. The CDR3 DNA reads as TGTGCCAGCAGTTCTGGACAGGTTTATGGCTACACCTTC. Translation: CASSSGQVYGYTF.

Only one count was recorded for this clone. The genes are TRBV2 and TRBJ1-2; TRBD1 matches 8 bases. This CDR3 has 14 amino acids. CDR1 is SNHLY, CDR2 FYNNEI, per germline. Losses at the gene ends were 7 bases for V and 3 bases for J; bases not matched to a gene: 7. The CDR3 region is CASIEDRDDYGYTF. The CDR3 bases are TGTGCCAGCATTGAGGACAGGGATGACTATGGCTACACCTTC.

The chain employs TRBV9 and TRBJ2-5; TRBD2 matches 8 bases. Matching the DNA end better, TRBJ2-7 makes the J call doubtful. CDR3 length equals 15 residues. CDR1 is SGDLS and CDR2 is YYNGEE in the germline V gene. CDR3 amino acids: CASSVEAGVAYEQYF. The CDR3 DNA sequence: TGTGCCAGCAGCGTAGAAGCGGGAGTCGCCTACGAGCAGTACTTC.

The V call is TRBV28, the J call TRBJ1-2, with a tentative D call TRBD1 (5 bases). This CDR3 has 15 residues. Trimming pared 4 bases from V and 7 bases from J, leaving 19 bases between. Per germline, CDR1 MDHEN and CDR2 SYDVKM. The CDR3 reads CASSSPGRLTSGYTF. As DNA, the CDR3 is TGTGCCAGCAGTTCCCCAGGGCGTTTGACGAGTGGCTACACCTTC.